This TCR beta chain was sequenced in a study of T cell repertoires in cytomegalovirus infection (dated by TCRdb to the late 2010s). Regarding the study in general: Donor HLA type was relevant to the analysis, as public TCR beta signatures indicated carriage of CMV infection together with the matching HLA type. What the authors observed across the whole study: In the ex vivo response, HLA-C-restricted CMV-specific TCR beta clonotypes were dominant, and in two of eight donors the single most frequent clonotype came from this HLA-C-restricted group. Cumulative frequency of public TCR beta family members discriminated carriers of CMV infection plus the relevant HLA type in this cohort and an independent roughly 330-donor cohort.

Of note for this clonotype: This clone's antigen is unknown. Base-call qualities are not available, and no considerably larger clone is one nucleotide away.

Measured from the cysteine to the phenylalanine, the CDR3 is 13 residues long. The entry retains the CDR3 DNA only, 39 bases that are in frame from base 1. V was cut back by 6 bases and J by 6 bases, leaving a gap of 18 bases between them. From the germline V gene (reference sequence), CDR1 is DFQATT and CDR2 is SNEGSKA. The instrument was an Illumina HiSeq 1500. TCRdb reran the public reads through fastp at Q25 and MiXCR, keeping productive beta chains. Every entry covers one CDR3 protein and lists the most common genes and DNA from its rows. This sample gives roughly 230,000 distinct CDR3 sequences in total; over 15% of them show up just once. In total, the top ten clones hold roughly 50% of the sample.

The chain links TRBV20-1 with TRBJ2-7, and the D gene may be TRBD1, 6 bases matching. This TCR was recovered from a human donor in good health (CMV status not recorded). Some clones in this sample may be carry-over from other donors' samples. Material: CD8+ T cells from PBMCs. Read as DNA, the sequence is TGCAGTGCAAAAGGCGGCTGGGGGCGCGAGCAGTACTTC. Translated, it gives CSAKGGWGREQYF.